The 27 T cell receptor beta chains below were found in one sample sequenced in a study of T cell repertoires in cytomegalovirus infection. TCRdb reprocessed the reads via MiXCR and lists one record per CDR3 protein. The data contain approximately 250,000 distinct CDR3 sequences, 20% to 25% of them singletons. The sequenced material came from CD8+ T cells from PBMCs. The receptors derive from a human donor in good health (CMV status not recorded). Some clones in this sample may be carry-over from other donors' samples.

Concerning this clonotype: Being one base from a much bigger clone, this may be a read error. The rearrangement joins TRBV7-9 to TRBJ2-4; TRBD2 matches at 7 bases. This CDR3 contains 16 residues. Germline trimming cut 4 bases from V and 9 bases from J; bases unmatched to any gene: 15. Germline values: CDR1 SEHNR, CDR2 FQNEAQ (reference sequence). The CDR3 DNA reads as TGTGCCAGCAGCTCGGGACCAGCGGGGTCCGGTAGCATTCAGTACTTC. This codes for CASSSGPAGSGSIQYF.

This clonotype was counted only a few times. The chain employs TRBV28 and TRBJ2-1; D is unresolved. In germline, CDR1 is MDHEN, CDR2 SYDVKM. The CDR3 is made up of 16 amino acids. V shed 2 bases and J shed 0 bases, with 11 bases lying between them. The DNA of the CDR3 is TGTGCCAGCAGTTTAATAACCAGCTCCTCCTACAATGAGCAGTTCTTC. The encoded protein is CASSLITSSSYNEQFF.

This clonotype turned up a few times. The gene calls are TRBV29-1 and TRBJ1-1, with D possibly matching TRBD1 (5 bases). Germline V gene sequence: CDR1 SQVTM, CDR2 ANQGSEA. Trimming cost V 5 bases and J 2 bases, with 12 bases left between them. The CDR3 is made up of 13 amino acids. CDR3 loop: CSVQQDFNTEAFF. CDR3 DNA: TGCAGCGTTCAACAGGACTTCAACACTGAAGCTTTCTTT.

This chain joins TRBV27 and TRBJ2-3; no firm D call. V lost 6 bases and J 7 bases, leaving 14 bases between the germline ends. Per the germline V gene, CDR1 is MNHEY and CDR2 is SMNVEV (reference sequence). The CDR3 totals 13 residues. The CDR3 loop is CASRPPAQYTQYF. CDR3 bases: TGTGCCAGCAGGCCTCCCGCACAGTATACGCAGTATTTT.

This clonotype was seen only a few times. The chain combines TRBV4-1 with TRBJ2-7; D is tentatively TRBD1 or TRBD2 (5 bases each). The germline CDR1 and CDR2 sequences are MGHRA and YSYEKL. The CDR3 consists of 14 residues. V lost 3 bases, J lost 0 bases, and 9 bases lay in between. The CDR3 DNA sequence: TGCGCCAGCAGCCATCGGGACGGCTCCTACGAGCAGTACTTC. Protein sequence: CASSHRDGSYEQYF.

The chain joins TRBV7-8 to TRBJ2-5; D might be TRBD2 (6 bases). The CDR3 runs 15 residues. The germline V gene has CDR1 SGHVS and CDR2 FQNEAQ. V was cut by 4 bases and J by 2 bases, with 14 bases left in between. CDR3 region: CASSWSGGSQETQYF. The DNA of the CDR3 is TGTGCCAGCAGCTGGAGTGGGGGGTCGCAAGAGACCCAGTACTTC.

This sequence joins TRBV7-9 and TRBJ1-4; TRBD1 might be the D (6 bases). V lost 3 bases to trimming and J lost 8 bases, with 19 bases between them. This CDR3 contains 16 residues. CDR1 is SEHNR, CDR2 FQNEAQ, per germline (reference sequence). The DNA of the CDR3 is TGTGCCAGCAGCTTTTACAGGGCAGGCGTCGGAGAAAAACTGTTTTTT. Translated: CASSFYRAGVGEKLFF.

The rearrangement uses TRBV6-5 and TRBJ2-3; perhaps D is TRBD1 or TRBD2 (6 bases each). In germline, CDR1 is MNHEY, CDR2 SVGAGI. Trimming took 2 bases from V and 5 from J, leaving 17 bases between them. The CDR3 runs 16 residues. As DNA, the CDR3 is TGTGCCAGCAGTTACGGCGGGACAACACCGGGAGATACGCAGTATTTT. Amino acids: CASSYGGTTPGDTQYF.

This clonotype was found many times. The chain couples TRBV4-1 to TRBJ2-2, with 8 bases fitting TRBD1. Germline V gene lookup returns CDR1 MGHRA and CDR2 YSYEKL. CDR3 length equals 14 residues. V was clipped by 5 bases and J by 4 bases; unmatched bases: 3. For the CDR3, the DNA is TGCGCCAGCAGCGGACAGGGTTTCACCGGGGAGCTGTTTTTT. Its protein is CASSGQGFTGELFF.

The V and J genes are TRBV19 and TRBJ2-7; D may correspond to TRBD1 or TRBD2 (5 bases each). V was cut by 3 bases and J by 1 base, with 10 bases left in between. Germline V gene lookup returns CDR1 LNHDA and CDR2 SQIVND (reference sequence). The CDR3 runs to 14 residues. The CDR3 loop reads CASSMGVISYEQYF. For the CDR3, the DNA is TGTGCCAGTAGTATGGGGGTTATTTCCTACGAGCAGTACTTC.

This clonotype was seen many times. CDR3 protein: CSAEGLAGVSSYNEQFF. CDR3 coding DNA: TGCAGTGCTGAGGGACTAGCGGGGGTGAGCTCCTACAATGAGCAGTTCTTC. V gene TRBV20-1 combines with J gene TRBJ2-1; TRBD2 matches 14 bases. After removal of 5 bases from V and 0 bases from J, the junction contained 6 bases not matched to a gene. Germline V gene sequence: CDR1 DFQATT, CDR2 SNEGSKA (reference sequence). The CDR3 has 17 residues.

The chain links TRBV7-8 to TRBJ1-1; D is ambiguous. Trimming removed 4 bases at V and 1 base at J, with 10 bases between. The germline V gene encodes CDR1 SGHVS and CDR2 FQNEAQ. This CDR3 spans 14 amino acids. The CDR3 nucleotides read TGTGCCAGCAGCTACGGGAGCCCGAACACTGAAGCTTTCTTT. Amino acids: CASSYGSPNTEAFF.

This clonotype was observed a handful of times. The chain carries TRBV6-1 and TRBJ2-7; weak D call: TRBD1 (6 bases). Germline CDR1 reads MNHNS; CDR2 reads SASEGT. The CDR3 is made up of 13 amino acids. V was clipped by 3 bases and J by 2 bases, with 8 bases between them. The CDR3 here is CASSDRDTYEQYF. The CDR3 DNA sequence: TGTGCCAGCAGTGACCGGGACACCTACGAGCAGTACTTC.

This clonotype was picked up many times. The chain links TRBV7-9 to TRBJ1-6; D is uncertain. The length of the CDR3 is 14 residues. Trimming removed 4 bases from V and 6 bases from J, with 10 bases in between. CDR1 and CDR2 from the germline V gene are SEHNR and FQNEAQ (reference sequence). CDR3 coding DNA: TGTGCCAGCAGCTCCTCCTCCAGTAATTCACCCCTCCACTTT. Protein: CASSSSSSNSPLHF.

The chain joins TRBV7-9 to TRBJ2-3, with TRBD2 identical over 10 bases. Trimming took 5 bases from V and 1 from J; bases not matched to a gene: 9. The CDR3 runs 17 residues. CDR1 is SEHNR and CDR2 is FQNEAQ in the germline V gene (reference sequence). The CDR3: CASSDASGGLGTDTQYF. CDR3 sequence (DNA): TGTGCCAGCAGCGATGCTAGCGGGGGCCTGGGCACAGATACGCAGTATTTT.

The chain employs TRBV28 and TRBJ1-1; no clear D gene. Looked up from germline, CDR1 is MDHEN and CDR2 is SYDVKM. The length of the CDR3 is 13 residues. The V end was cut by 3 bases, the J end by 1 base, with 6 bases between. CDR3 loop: CASSFLKNTEAFF. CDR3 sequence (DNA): TGTGCCAGCAGTTTCTTGAAGAACACTGAAGCTTTCTTT.

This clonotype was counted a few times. CDR3 bases: TGTGCCAGCAGCCAAGAGACAGGCGCAGGGGAAGCTTTCTTT. Its translation: CASSQETGAGEAFF. The chain carries TRBV4-2 and TRBJ1-1, with a weak D call TRBD1 (6 bases). Germline CDR1 and CDR2: LGHNA and YNFKEQ. This CDR3 has 14 amino acids. V was trimmed by 0 bases and J by 8 bases, leaving 13 bases between them.

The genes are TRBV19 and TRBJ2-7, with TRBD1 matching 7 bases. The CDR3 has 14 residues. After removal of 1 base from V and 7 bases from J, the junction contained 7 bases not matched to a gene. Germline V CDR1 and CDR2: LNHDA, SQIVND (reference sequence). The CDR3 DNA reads TGTGCCAGTAGTATAGGACAGGGATCGACGGAGCAGTACTTC. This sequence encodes CASSIGQGSTEQYF. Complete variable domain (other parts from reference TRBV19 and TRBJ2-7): DGGITQSPKYLFRKEGQNVTLSCEQNLNHDAMYWYRQDPGQGLRLIYYSQIVNDFQKGDIAEGYSVSREKKESFPLTVTSAQKNPTAFYLCASSIGQGSTEQYFGPGTRLTVT.

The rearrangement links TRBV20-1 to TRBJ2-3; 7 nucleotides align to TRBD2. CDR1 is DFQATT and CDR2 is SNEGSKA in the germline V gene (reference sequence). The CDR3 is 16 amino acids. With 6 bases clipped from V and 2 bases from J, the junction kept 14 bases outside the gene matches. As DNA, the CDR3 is TGCAGTGCCATAAGGAGAGCTAGCGGACCCACAGATACGCAGTATTTT. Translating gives CSAIRRASGPTDTQYF.

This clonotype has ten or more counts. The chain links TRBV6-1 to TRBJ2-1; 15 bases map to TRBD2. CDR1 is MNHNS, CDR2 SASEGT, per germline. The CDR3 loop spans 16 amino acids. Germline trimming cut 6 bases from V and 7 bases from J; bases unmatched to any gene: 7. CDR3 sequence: CASSQGLAGGKNEQFF. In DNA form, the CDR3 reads TGTGCCAGCAGCCAGGGACTAGCGGGGGGAAAGAATGAGCAGTTCTTC.

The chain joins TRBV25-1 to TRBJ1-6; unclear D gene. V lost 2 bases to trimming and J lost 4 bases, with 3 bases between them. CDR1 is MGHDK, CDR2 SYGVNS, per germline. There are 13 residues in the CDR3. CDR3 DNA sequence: TGTGCCAGCAGTGAACCGTATAATTCACCCCTCCACTTT. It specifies CASSEPYNSPLHF.

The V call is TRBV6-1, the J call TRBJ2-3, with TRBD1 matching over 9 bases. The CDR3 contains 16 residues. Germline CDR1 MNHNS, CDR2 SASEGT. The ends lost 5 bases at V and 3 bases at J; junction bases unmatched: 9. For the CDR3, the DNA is TGTGCCAGCAGTTGGGGGGACAGGGTAGCGACAGATACGCAGTATTTT. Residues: CASSWGDRVATDTQYF.

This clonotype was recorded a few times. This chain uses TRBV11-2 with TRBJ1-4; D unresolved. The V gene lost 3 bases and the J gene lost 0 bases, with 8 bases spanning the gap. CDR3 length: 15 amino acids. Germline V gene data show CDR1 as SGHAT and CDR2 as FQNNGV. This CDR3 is CASSFGPATNEKLFF. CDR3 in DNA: TGTGCCAGCAGCTTCGGCCCAGCAACTAATGAAAAACTGTTTTTT.

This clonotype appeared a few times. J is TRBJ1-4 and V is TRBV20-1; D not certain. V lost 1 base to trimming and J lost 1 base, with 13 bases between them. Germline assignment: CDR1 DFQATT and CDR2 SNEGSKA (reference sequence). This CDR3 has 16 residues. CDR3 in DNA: TGCAGTGCTAGAGGCCCCAGCCCGGGAACTAATGAAAAACTGTTTTTT. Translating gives CSARGPSPGTNEKLFF.

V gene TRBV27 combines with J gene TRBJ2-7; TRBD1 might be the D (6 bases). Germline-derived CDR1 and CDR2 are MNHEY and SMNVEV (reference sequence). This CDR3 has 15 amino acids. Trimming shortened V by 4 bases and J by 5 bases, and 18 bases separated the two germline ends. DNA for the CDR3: TGTGCCAGCAGTTCTCACCGGGACACCTTAGACGAGCAGTACTTC. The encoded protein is CASSSHRDTLDEQYF.

CDR3 nucleotide sequence: TGCAGCCACCGGACCGTAACCTACGAGCAGTACTTC. Its translation is CSHRTVTYEQYF. The chain recombines TRBV20-1 with TRBJ2-7; D call uncertain. This CDR3 has 12 residues. CDR1 is DFQATT and CDR2 is SNEGSKA in the germline V gene (reference sequence).

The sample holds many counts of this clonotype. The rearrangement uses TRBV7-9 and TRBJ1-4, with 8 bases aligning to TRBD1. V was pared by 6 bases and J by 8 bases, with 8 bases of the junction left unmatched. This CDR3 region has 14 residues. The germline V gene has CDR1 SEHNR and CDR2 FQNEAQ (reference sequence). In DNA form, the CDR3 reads TGTGCCAGCAGACCACAGGGGGGAAGAGAAAAACTGTTTTTT. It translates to CASRPQGGREKLFF. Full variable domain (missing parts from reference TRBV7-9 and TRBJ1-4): DTGVSQNPRHKITKRGQNVTFRCDPISEHNRLYWYRQTLGQGPEFLTYFQNEAQLEKSRLLSDRFSAERPKGSFSTLEIQRTEQGDSAMYLCASRPQGGREKLFFGSGTQLSVL.